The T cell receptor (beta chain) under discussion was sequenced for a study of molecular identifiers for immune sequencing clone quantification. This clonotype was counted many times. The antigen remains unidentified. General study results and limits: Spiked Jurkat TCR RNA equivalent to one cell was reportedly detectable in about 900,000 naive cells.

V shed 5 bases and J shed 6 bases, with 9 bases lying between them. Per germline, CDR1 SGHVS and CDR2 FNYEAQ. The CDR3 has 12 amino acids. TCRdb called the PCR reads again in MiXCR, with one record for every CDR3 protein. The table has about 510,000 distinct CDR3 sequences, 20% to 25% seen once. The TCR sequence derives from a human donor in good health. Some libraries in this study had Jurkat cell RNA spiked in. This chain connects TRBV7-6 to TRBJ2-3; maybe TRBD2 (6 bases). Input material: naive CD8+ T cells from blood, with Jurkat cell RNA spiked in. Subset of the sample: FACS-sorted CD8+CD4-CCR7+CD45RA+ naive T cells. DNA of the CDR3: TGTGCCAGCAGCGGGAGCGGGGATACGCAGTATTTT. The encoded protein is CASSGSGDTQYF. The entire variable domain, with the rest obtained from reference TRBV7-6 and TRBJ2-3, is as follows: GAGVSQSPRYKVTKRGQDVALRCDPISGHVSLYWYRQALGQGPEFLTYFNYEAQQDKSGLPNDRFSAERPEGSISTLTIQRTEQRDSAMYRCASSGSGDTQYFGPGTRLTVL.